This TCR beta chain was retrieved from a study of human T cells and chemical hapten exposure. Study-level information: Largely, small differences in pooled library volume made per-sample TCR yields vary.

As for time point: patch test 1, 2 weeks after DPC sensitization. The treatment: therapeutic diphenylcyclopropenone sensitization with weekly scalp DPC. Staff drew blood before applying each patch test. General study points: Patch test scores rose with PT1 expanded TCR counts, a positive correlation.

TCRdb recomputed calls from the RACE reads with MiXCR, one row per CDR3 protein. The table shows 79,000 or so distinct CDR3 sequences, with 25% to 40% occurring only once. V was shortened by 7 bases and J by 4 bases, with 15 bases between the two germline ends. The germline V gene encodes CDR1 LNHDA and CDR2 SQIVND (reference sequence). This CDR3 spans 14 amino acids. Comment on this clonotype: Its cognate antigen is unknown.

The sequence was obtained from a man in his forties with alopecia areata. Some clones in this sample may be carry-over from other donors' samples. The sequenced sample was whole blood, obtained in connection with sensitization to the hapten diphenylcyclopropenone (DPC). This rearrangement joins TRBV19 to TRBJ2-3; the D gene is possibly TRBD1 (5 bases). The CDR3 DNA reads TGTGCCAGTAACGACAGAGGATGGTCAGATACGCAGTATTTT. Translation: CASNDRGWSDTQYF.